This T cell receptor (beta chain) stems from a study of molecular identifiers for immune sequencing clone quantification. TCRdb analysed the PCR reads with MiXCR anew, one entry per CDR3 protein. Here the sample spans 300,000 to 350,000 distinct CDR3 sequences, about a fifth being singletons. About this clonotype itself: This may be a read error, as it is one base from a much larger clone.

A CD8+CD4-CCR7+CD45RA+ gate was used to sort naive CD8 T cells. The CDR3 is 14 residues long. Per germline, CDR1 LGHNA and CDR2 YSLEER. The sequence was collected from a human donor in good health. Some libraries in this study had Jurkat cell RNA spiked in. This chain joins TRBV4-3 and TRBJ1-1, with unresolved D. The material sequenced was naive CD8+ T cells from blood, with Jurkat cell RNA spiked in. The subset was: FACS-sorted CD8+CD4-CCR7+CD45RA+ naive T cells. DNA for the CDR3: TGCGTCAGCAGCCAAGATTGGGGATGGACTGAAGCTTTCTTT. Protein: CVSSQDWGWTEAFF.